Listed here are 26 T cell receptor beta chains from one sample, sequenced in a study of lymphopenia after photon versus proton radiotherapy. The method was immunoSEQ multiplex PCR; TCRdb's version includes in-frame clones alone and lacks a portion of them. The sample shows some 170,000 clones, 75% to 90% of them seen only once. The specimen comprised peripheral blood, sampled from a patient treated with photon-based radiotherapy. These receptors all stem from a man between 50 and 59 years old with gastric cancer.

V usage is TRBV7-8 and J usage is TRBJ2-1; D might be TRBD1 or TRBD2, each matching 5 bases. The germline CDR1 and CDR2 sequences are SGHVS and FQNEAQ. V was shortened by 0 bases and J by 4 bases, with 10 bases between the two germline ends. The CDR3 runs 15 residues. This CDR3 is CASSLAGTEYNEQFF. The CDR3 DNA reads as TGTGCCAGCAGCTTAGCGGGGACGGAGTACAATGAGCAGTTCTTC.

J is TRBJ2-5 and V is TRBV19; D unclear. Germline V gene data show CDR1 as LNHDA and CDR2 as SQIVND (reference sequence). Between the trimmed V and J ends, which lost 3 bases and 2 bases, there was a span of 16 bases. The CDR3 is 16 residues long. The CDR3 loop reads CASSISPTKAQETQYF. CDR3 nucleotides: TGTGCCAGTAGTATCTCCCCGACCAAAGCTCAAGAGACCCAGTACTTC.

The rearrangement uses TRBV15 and TRBJ2-7; 14 bases are shared with TRBD2. V trimming: 1 base; J trimming: 7 bases; junction bases outside the gene matches: 3. This CDR3 has 15 amino acids. CDR1 and CDR2 (germline): LNHNV, YYDKDF (reference sequence). The CDR3 is CATSRAGTSGREQYF. The DNA of the CDR3 is TGTGCCACCAGCAGAGCCGGGACTAGCGGGAGAGAGCAGTACTTC.

This chain connects TRBV7-3 to TRBJ1-2, with D hard to call. V gave up 5 bases and J gave up 8 bases, with 15 bases separating them. The germline V gene has CDR1 SGHTA and CDR2 FQGTGA. The CDR3 consists of 13 residues. The CDR3 loop is CASSPGPREGYTF. The CDR3 nucleotides read TGTGCCAGCAGCCCCGGGCCTCGGGAGGGCTACACCTTC.

In its sample, this clone was seen once. V gene TRBV5-8 combines with J gene TRBJ2-7; D is undetermined. Germline V lookup: CDR1 SGHTS, CDR2 YDEGEE. The CDR3 is 15 residues long. V was cut by 0 bases and J by 2 bases, with 12 bases left in between. The CDR3 spells CASSLEWQAAYEQYF. In DNA, the CDR3 is TGTGCCAGCAGCTTGGAGTGGCAGGCGGCCTACGAGCAGTACTTC.

This clone was counted a few times. The rearrangement joins TRBV11-2 to TRBJ1-5; TRBD1 might be the D (5 bases). Germline loops: CDR1 SGHAT, CDR2 FQNNGV. The ends were cut back, 5 bases at V and 8 bases at J, with 13 bases in the middle. The CDR3 runs to 13 residues. The CDR3: CASSLDSWKPQHF. CDR3 bases: TGTGCCAGCAGCCTCGACAGCTGGAAGCCCCAGCATTTT.

The table lists this clone with a count of one. This chain connects TRBV6-4 to TRBJ2-2, with 10 bases aligning to TRBD2. Germline V CDR1 and CDR2: MRHNA, SNTAGT. The CDR3 spans 16 residues. After removal of 6 bases from V and 5 bases from J, the junction contained 9 bases not matched to a gene. CDR3 DNA sequence: TGTGCCAGCAGATTGTACGAGCGGGAGGGAACCGGGGAGCTGTTTTTT. Protein: CASRLYEREGTGELFF.

The rearrangement uses TRBV29-1 and TRBJ1-2, with 7 bases identical to TRBD1. The CDR3 is 12 amino acids. CDR1 SQVTM and CDR2 ANQGSEA come from the germline V gene. With 8 bases clipped from V and 8 bases from J, the junction kept 11 bases outside the gene matches. CDR3 protein: CSSTQGRGGYTF. CDR3 nucleotide sequence: TGCAGCTCAACACAGGGGAGAGGGGGCTACACCTTC.

DNA of the CDR3: TGTGCCAGCAGTTTAATCGGCAGGGCTAATGAAAAACTGTTTTTT. Encoded protein: CASSLIGRANEKLFF. The chain links TRBV28 to TRBJ1-4; D might be TRBD1 (5 bases). Germline assignment: CDR1 MDHEN and CDR2 SYDVKM. The ends were cut back, 2 bases at V and 3 bases at J, with 10 bases in the middle. This CDR3 contains 15 residues.

CDR3: CASSFGVIPGAKNIQYF. CDR3 DNA: TGTGCCAGCAGCTTCGGGGTCATCCCTGGGGCCAAAAACATTCAGTACTTC. This chain links TRBV7-2 with TRBJ2-4, with D perhaps matching TRBD2 (5 bases). Trimming removed 3 bases at V and 1 base at J, with 16 bases between. The CDR3 length is 17 residues. Germline CDR1 SGHTA, CDR2 FQGNSA.

The rearrangement links TRBV18 to TRBJ2-2; the match to TRBD1 covers 10 bases. The germline V gene encodes CDR1 KGHSH and CDR2 LQKENI. The CDR3 has 14 residues. After removal of 5 bases from V and 3 bases from J, the junction contained 0 bases not matched to a gene. The CDR3 DNA reads TGTGCCAGCTCAGGGACAGGGGACACCGGGGAGCTGTTTTTT. Its protein product is CASSGTGDTGELFF.

This sequence joins TRBV12-5 and TRBJ2-1; TRBD2 matches at 14 bases. V shed 7 bases and J 9 bases; nucleotides not matched to a gene: 8. The CDR3 consists of 15 residues. Germline CDR1 and CDR2: LGHNT and FRNRAP. The CDR3 region is CASAFRTSGRFEQFF. In DNA form, the CDR3 reads TGTGCTAGTGCCTTTAGGACTAGCGGGAGGTTTGAGCAGTTCTTC.

The chain couples TRBV4-2 to TRBJ2-7; TRBD2 is a possible D gene (6 bases). The germline gives CDR1 LGHNA, CDR2 YNFKEQ. V lost 4 bases and J lost 0, with 19 bases in between. The CDR3 consists of 17 residues. The CDR3 DNA is TGTGCCAGCAGCCCCGAGGGCACCGGGAGACACTCCTACGAGCAGTACTTC. Residues: CASSPEGTGRHSYEQYF.

The CDR3 reads CASSGLAGPSYNEQFF. CDR3 DNA: TGTGCCAGCAGCGGACTAGCGGGCCCTTCCTACAATGAGCAGTTCTTC. The chain is built from TRBV11-2 and TRBJ2-1; 11 bases line up with TRBD2. Germline CDR1 SGHAT, CDR2 FQNNGV. This CDR3 has 16 residues. J gave up 1 base and V 5 bases, and 4 bases lay outside the gene matches.

The V and J genes are TRBV29-1 and TRBJ1-2; 8 bases fit TRBD1. V shed 6 bases, J shed 9 bases, and the junction held 12 bases outside the gene matches. The CDR3 loop spans 13 amino acids. Per the germline V gene, CDR1 is SQVTM and CDR2 is ANQGSEA. The CDR3 sequence: CSVGTGTGMSYTF. The DNA of the CDR3 is TGCAGCGTGGGAACCGGGACAGGTATGAGCTACACCTTC.

The chain couples TRBV6-5 to TRBJ2-5; 10 bases are a match to TRBD2. Per the germline V gene, CDR1 is MNHEY and CDR2 is SVGAGI. The trim removed 2 bases at V and 5 bases at J, leaving 5 bases unmatched. CDR3 length: 15 residues. CDR3 in amino acids: CASSYDTSGTETQYF. CDR3 in DNA: TGTGCCAGCAGTTACGATACTAGCGGGACGGAGACCCAGTACTTC.

For this clone: This sample also contains other DNA sequences that code for the same CDR3. The chain recombines TRBV11-2 with TRBJ2-7, with D maybe TRBD1 (5 bases). V dropped 4 bases and J dropped 4 bases, with 14 bases sitting between them. The CDR3 is 14 residues long. Germline V lookup: CDR1 SGHAT, CDR2 FQNNGV. In DNA form, the CDR3 reads TGTGCCAGCAGCTGGTCCGGTGGGGCATACGAGCAGTACTTC. Protein: CASSWSGGAYEQYF. The variable domain in full, with the rest retrieved from reference TRBV11-2 and TRBJ2-7, is EAGVAQSPRYKIIEKRQSVAFWCNPISGHATLYWYQQILGQGPKLLIQFQNNGVVDDSQLPKDRFSAERLKGVDSTLKIQPAKLEDSAVYLCASSWSGGAYEQYFGPGTRLTVT.

This rearrangement joins TRBV5-1 to TRBJ2-2; 8 bases are shared with TRBD2. V lost 2 bases and J lost 5; bases outside the gene matches: 5. Germline CDR1 is SGHRS and CDR2 is YFSETQ. The CDR3 loop spans 15 amino acids. The CDR3 nucleotides read TGCGCCAGCAGCTTTCAAGCGGGAGTGACCGGGGAGCTGTTTTTT. It encodes CASSFQAGVTGELFF.

The chain couples TRBV5-1 to TRBJ1-5, with 7 bases matching TRBD1. This CDR3 has 18 amino acids. The V segment lost 2 bases and the J segment 1 base; nucleotides outside the gene matches: 12. Looked up from germline, CDR1 is SGHRS and CDR2 is YFSETQ. CDR3 loop: CASSFGPGTEDSNQPQHF. CDR3 sequence (DNA): TGCGCCAGCAGCTTTGGGCCCGGGACAGAAGACAGCAATCAGCCCCAGCATTTT.

J is TRBJ2-7 and V is TRBV28; D gene ambiguous. Germline CDR1 MDHEN, CDR2 SYDVKM. The CDR3 covers 13 residues. V was pared by 7 bases and J by 2 bases, with 12 bases between. DNA of the CDR3: TGTGCCAGCACTAGGTTTTCCCCCTACGAGCAGTACTTC. This sequence encodes CASTRFSPYEQYF. The full variable domain, in which reference TRBV28 and TRBJ2-7 provide the parts outside the CDR3, is DVKVTQSSRYLVKRTGEKVFLECVQDMDHENMFWYRQDPGLGLRLIYFSYDVKMKEKGDIPEGYSVSREKKERFSLILESASTNQTSMYLCASTRFSPYEQYFGPGTRLTVT.

The V and J genes are TRBV2 and TRBJ2-6, with TRBD1 matching over 9 bases. The CDR3 spans 14 residues. Germline values: CDR1 SNHLY, CDR2 FYNNEI. V shed 3 bases, J shed 10 bases, and the junction held 4 bases outside the gene matches. For the CDR3, the DNA is TGTGCCAGCAGTGAGAGCGGACAGGGGAACGTCCTGACTTTC. This gives the protein CASSESGQGNVLTF.

The chain is built from TRBV18 and TRBJ2-3; TRBD1 matches 9 bases. The germline gives CDR1 KGHSH, CDR2 LQKENI. Trimming at V came to 5 bases and at J to 4 bases, leaving 13 bases not matched to a gene. The CDR3 has 17 residues. CDR3 sequence (DNA): TGTGCCAGCTCAGCCGGGTACGGACAGGGGACGCCAGATACGCAGTATTTT. Encoded protein: CASSAGYGQGTPDTQYF.

The CDR3 loop is CAWSVRISGRRGTDTQYF. The CDR3 DNA is TGTGCCTGGAGTGTACGAATTAGCGGGAGGAGGGGGACAGATACGCAGTATTTT. This chain joins TRBV30 and TRBJ2-3; TRBD2 matches 10 bases. This CDR3 region has 18 residues. The junction had 12 bases not matched to a gene; V was cut back by 0 bases and J by 3 bases. In germline, CDR1 is GTSNPN, CDR2 SVGIG (reference sequence).

This chain joins TRBV5-1 and TRBJ2-5, with D unresolved. From germline, CDR1 is SGHRS and CDR2 YFSETQ. The CDR3 covers 15 residues. Trimming took 3 bases from V and 0 from J, leaving 12 bases between them. CDR3 loop: CASSWGGRNQETQYF. For the CDR3, the DNA is TGCGCCAGCAGCTGGGGTGGTAGGAACCAAGAGACCCAGTACTTC. The full variable domain, in which reference TRBV5-1 and TRBJ2-5 provide the parts outside the CDR3, is KAGVTQTPRYLIKTRGQQVTLSCSPISGHRSVSWYQQTPGQGLQFLFEYFSETQRNKGNFPGRFSGRQFSNSRSEMNVSTLELGDSALYLCASSWGGRNQETQYFGPGTRLLVL.

V is TRBV5-4 and J is TRBJ2-6, with 9 bases lining up with TRBD1. V lost 0 bases to trimming and J lost 3 bases; unmatched junction nucleotides: 7. CDR3 length equals 18 residues. Germline V gene lookup returns CDR1 SGHNT and CDR2 YYREEE (reference sequence). The CDR3 DNA is TGTGCCAGCAGCTTGGCCGGGACAGGGTCGGTTGGGGCCAACGTCCTGACTTTC. Residues: CASSLAGTGSVGANVLTF.

The CDR3 DNA sequence: TGTGCCAGCAGTTACATCTGGAACACTGAAGCTTTCTTT. Residues: CASSYIWNTEAFF. The chain combines TRBV6-6 with TRBJ1-1; no clear D. CDR3 length: 13 amino acids. Germline V gene data show CDR1 as MNHNY and CDR2 as SVGAGI (reference sequence). Deletions cut 2 bases from V and 1 base from J, with 5 bases between.